This TCR beta chain appears in the sequencing data of a study of blood T cell repertoires in COVID-19. At the level of the study: Nucleic acid was either cDNA or gDNA, and it came from T cells, B-cell-depleted T cells, or PBMCs.

Germline CDR1 and CDR2: LNHDA and SQIVND (reference sequence). CDR3 size: 16 residues. Trimming removed 3 bases at V and 2 bases at J, with 17 bases between. Per the study methods: Estimated nucleated cell counts came from reference gene primer amplification. Sequencing was performed with immunoSEQ multiplex PCR; in TCRdb, only in-frame clones are kept and a portion is missing. V, J and clone size derive from that table, while D and trimming were established from the DNA sequence. Among under 400,000 clones listed, roughly nine tenths were seen once. This clonotype originated in a woman aged 55-69 years with COVID-19, enrolled during active disease. Sequenced material: peripheral blood. V gene TRBV19 combines with J gene TRBJ2-7; perhaps TRBD2 as D (5 bases). The CDR3 bases are TGTGCCAGTAGTATTGACTACAGAACGAGAACCTACGAGCAGTACTTC. It encodes CASSIDYRTRTYEQYF.